The present entry profiles one T cell receptor (beta chain) with its context. The antigen is undetermined. Primers: 60 Vbeta forward and 13 Jbeta reverse. Produced via immunoSEQ multiplex PCR; TCRdb's table is partial and in-frame only. The table has roughly 100,000 clones, about 81% seen once. This sample was taken from a study of cytomegalovirus exposure and HLA in healthy donors. Study-level results: Earlier findings revealed that most TCR beta V segments proved productive either about 90% or about 30% of the time.

Germline V gene sequence: CDR1 SEHNR, CDR2 FQNEAQ (reference sequence). Trimming took off 5 bases at V and 7 bases at J, with 21 bases between the two ends. The CDR3 has 15 amino acids. The sample was PBMCs. The chain links TRBV7-9 to TRBJ2-7; TRBD2 is a possible D gene (5 bases). The source is a male donor in good health and CMV-seropositive. The CDR3 DNA sequence: TGTGCCAGCAGCCCGCGGGCCTCCCCTTTAGGGGAGCAGTACTTC. It yields the protein CASSPRASPLGEQYF.